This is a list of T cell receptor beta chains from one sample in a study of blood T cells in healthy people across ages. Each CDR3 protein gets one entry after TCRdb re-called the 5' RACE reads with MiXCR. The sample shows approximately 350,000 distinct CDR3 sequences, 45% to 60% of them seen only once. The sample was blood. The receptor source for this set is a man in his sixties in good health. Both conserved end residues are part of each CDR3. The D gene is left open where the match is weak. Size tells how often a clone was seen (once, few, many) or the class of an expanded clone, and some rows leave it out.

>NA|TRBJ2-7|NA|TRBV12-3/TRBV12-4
CASSFRSVASGEQYF
TGTGCCAGCAGTTTTAGGTCCGTCGCCTCGGGCGAGCAGTACTTC
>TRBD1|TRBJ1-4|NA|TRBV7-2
CASSGQGAMANEKLFF
TGTGCCAGCAGCGGACAGGGGGCGATGGCTAATGAAAAACTGTTTTTT
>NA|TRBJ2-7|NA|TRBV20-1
CSANEGGAGYEQYF
TGCAGTGCTAACGAGGGGGGGGCCGGCTACGAGCAGTACTTC
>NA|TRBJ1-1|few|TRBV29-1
CSVATEVVEAFF
TGCAGCGTTGCGACAGAGGTGGTTGAAGCTTTCTTT
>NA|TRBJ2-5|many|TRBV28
CASNKGGEETQYF
TGTGCCAGCAATAAAGGGGGGGAAGAGACCCAGTACTTC
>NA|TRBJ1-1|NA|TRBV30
CAWTGRVNLNTEAFF
TGTGCCTGGACGGGCCGGGTAAATCTGAACACTGAAGCTTTCTTT
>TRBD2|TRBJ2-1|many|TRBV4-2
CASSQGTSGYNEQFF
TGTGCCAGCAGCCAAGGGACTAGCGGCTACAATGAGCAGTTCTTC
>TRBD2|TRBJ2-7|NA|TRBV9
CASSYSGTSGNEQYF
TGTGCCAGCAGCTATTCCGGGACTAGCGGGAACGAGCAGTACTTC
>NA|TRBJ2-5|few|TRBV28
CASSLRGFQETQYF
TGTGCCAGCAGTTTACGGGGCTTCCAAGAGACCCAGTACTTC
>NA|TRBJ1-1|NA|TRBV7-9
CASSSDLAYTEAFF
TGTGCCAGCAGCTCGGACCTGGCATACACTGAAGCTTTCTTT
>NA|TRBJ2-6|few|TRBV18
CASSPGDKLSGANVLTF
TGTGCCAGCTCACCAGGGGACAAACTCTCTGGGGCCAACGTCCTGACTTTC
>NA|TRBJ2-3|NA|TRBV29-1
CSVESPTTDTQYF
TGCAGCGTTGAGTCGCCGACCACAGATACGCAGTATTTT
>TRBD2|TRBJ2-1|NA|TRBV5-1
CASSFGSGRMQFF
TGCGCCAGCAGCTTTGGCAGCGGGAGGATGCAGTTCTTC
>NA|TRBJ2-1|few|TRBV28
CASRGDRISYNEQFF
TGTGCCAGCAGGGGAGACAGGATTTCCTACAATGAGCAGTTCTTC
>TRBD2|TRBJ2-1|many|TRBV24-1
CATSDLSSGPYNEQFF
TGTGCCACCAGTGATTTGTCTAGCGGGCCATACAATGAGCAGTTCTTC
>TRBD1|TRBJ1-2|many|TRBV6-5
CASSYVRTGGGYGYTF
TGTGCCAGCAGTTACGTCAGGACAGGGGGCGGCTATGGCTACACCTTC
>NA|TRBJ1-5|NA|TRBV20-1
CSARVGASEPQHF
TGCAGTGCTAGAGTCGGGGCCTCGGAGCCCCAGCATTTT
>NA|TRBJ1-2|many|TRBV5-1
CASSLGHRDGYTF
TGCGCCAGCAGCCTAGGTCACAGGGACGGCTACACCTTC
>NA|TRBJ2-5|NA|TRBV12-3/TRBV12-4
CASSLDDSLETQYF
TGTGCCAGCAGTTTAGATGACAGTTTGGAGACCCAGTACTTC
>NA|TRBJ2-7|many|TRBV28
CASSPRMDEQYF
TGTGCCAGCAGTCCACGTATGGACGAGCAGTACTTC
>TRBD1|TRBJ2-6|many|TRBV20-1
CSAKDRVKPSGANVLTF
TGCAGTGCTAAAGACAGGGTCAAACCCTCTGGGGCCAACGTCCTGACTTTC
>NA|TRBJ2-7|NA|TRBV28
CASSLGGPYYEQYF
TGTGCCAGCAGTTTAGGGGGCCCTTACTACGAGCAGTACTTC
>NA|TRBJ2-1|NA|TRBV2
CASRSPLERGSNEQFF
TGTGCCAGCAGGTCACCCCTAGAGAGGGGGAGCAATGAGCAGTTCTTC
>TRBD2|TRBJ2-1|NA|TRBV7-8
CASTRWLAGSSSYNEQFF
TGTGCCAGCACCAGGTGGCTAGCGGGCAGTAGCTCCTACAATGAGCAGTTCTTC
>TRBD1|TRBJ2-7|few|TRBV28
CASRDGTAVYEQYF
TGTGCCAGCAGAGATGGGACAGCGGTTTACGAGCAGTACTTC
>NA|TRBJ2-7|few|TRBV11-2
CASSLEGVLSEQYF
TGTGCCAGCAGCTTAGAAGGGGTCCTTTCCGAGCAGTACTTC
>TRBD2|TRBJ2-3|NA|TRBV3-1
CASSQDRRTSGITDTQYF
TGTGCCAGCAGCCAAGATCGGCGGACTAGCGGGATTACAGATACGCAGTATTTT
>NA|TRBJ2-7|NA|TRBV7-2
CASSRPGGREQYF
TGCGCCAGCAGCCGGCCGGGGGGCCGCGAGCAGTACTTC
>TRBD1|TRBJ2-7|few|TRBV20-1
CSATGQGVTYEQYF
TGCAGTGCTACGGGACAGGGGGTGACCTACGAGCAGTACTTC
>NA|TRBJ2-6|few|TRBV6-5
CASSPIRGSGANVLTF
TGTGCCAGCAGTCCCATCCGAGGATCTGGGGCCAACGTCCTGACTTTC
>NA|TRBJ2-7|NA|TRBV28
CASSLGLSARVDYEQYF
TGTGCCAGCAGTTTAGGCCTCTCAGCTAGGGTCGATTACGAGCAGTACTTC
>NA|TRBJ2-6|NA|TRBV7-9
CASSPRVSGANVLTF
TGTGCCAGCTCACCACGGGTCTCTGGGGCCAACGTCCTGACTTTC
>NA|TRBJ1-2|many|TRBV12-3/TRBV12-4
CASSPPLNYGYTF
TGTGCCAGCAGTCCTCCCCTGAACTATGGCTACACCTTC
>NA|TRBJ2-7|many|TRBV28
CASSPPDGKLNYEQYF
TGTGCCAGCAGCCCCCCGGACGGGAAACTCAACTACGAGCAGTACTTC
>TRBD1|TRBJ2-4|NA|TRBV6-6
CAGGQGGIQYF
TGTGCCGGGGGACAGGGTGGCATTCAGTACTTC
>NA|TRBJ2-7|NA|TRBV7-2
CASSAYNSYEQYF
TGTGCCAGCAGCGCTTACAACTCCTACGAGCAGTACTTC
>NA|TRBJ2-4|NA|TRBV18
CASSPTPIGVGKNIQYF
TGTGCCAGCTCACCAACCCCGATTGGGGTCGGCAAAAACATTCAGTACTTC
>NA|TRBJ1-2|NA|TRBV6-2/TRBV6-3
CASSYSRRQNYGYTF
TGTGCCAGCAGTTACTCGAGGAGGCAAAACTATGGCTACACCTTC
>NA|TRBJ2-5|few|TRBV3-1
CASSQDHPGVGEQYF
TGTGCCAGCAGCCAAGATCATCCAGGGGTGGGGGAGCAGTACTTC
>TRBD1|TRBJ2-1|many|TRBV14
CASSQRTGERVYNEQFF
TGTGCCAGCAGCCAACGGACAGGGGAGCGAGTTTACAATGAGCAGTTCTTC
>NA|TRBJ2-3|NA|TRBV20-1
CSARPMRTVIARGDTQYF
TGCAGTGCTAGACCCATGAGAACTGTCATTGCTAGAGGAGATACGCAGTATTTT
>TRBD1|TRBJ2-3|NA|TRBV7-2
CASSSQGATDTQYF
TGTGCCAGCAGCTCCCAGGGGGCCACAGATACGCAGTATTTT
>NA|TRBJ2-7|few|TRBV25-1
CASSEEGIGYEQYF
TGTGCCAGCAGTGAAGAAGGGATCGGCTACGAGCAGTACTTC
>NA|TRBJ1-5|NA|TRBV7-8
CASSTDRNNQPQHF
TGTGCCAGCAGCACGGACAGAAACAATCAGCCCCAGCATTTT
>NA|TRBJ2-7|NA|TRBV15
CAISRNGDEQYF
TGTGCTATCAGCAGGAACGGAGACGAGCAGTACTTC
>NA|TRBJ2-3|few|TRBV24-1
CATSDSRRPSTDTQYF
TGTGCCACCAGTGATTCGCGCAGACCAAGCACAGATACGCAGTATTTT
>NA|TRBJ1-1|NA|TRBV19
CASSIWGLDTEAFF
TGTGCCAGTAGTATATGGGGATTGGACACTGAAGCTTTCTTT
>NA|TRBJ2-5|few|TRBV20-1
CSAVHGPQETQYF
TGCAGTGCTGTACACGGGCCCCAAGAGACCCAGTACTTC
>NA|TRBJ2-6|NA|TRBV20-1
CSAGNSGANVLTF
TGCAGTGCTGGGAACTCTGGGGCCAACGTCCTGACTTTC
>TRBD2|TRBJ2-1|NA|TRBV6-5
CASGLAGRNEQFF
TGTGCCAGCGGACTAGCGGGTAGGAATGAGCAGTTCTTC
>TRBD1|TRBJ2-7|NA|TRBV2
CASRLQGATYEQYF
TGTGCCAGCAGGCTACAGGGGGCGACCTACGAGCAGTACTTC
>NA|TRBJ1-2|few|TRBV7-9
CASSLAFGQPKEANYGYTF
TGTGCCAGCAGCTTAGCGTTCGGCCAACCAAAGGAAGCTAACTATGGCTACACCTTC
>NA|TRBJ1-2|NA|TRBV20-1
CSIDRSWLGGYTF
TGCAGTATCGACAGATCCTGGTTGGGAGGCTACACTTTC
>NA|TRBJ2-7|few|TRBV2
CASTLDPGYEQYF
TGTGCCAGCACCCTCGATCCAGGTTACGAGCAGTACTTC
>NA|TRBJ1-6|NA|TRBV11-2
CASSSPPGSSYNSPLHF
TGTGCCAGCAGCTCCCCGCCAGGGAGCTCCTATAATTCACCCCTCCACTTT
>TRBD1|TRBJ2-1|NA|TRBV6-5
CASSSGQGWHEQFF
TGTGCCAGCAGTTCCGGACAGGGTTGGCATGAGCAGTTCTTC
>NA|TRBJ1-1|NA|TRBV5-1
CASSLGVGNTEAFF
TGCGCCAGCAGCTTGGGCGTCGGGAACACTGAAGCTTTCTTT
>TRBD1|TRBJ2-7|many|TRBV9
CASSPRGQSYEQYF
TGTGCCAGCAGCCCACGGGGACAGTCCTACGAGCAGTACTTC
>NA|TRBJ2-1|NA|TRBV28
CASMSTYNEQFF
TGTGCCAGCATGAGCACCTACAATGAGCAGTTCTTC